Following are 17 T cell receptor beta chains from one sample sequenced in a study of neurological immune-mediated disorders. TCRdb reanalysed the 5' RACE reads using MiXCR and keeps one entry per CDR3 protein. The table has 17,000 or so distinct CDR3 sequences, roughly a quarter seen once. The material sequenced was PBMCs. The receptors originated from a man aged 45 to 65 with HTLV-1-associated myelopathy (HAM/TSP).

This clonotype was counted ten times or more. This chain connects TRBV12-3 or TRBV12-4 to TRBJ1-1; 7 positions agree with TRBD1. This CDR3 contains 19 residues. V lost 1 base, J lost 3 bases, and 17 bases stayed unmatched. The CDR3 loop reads CASSLDATGTLLIYTEAFF. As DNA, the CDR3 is TGTGCCAGCAGTTTAGACGCGACAGGGACCCTTCTTATTTACACTGAAGCTTTCTTT.

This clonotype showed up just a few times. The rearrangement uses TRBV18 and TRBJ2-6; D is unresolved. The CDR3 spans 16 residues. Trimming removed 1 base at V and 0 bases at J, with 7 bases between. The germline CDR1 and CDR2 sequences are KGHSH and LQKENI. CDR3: CASSPLDRSGANVLTF. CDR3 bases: TGTGCCAGCTCACCACTAGATCGCTCTGGGGCCAACGTCCTGACTTTC.

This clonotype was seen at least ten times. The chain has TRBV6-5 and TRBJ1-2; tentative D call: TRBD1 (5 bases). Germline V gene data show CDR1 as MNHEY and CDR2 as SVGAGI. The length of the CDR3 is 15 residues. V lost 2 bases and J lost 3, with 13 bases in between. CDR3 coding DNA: TGTGCCAGCAGTTACGCGGCGGGGGTTGACTATGGCTACACCTTC. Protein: CASSYAAGVDYGYTF.

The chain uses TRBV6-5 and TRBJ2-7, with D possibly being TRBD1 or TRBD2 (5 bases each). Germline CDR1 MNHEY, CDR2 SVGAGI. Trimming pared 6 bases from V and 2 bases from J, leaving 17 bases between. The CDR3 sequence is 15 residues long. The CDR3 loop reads CASRLLRDRAYEQYF. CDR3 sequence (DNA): TGTGCCAGCAGACTTCTACGGGACCGAGCCTACGAGCAGTACTTC.

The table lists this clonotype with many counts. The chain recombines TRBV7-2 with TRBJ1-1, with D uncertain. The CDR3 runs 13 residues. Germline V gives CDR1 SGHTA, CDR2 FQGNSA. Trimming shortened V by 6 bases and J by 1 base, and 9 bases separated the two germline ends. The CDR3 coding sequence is TGTGCCAGCAGAGAAACGGGGAACACTGAAGCTTTCTTT. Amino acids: CASRETGNTEAFF. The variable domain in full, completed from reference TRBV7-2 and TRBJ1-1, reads GAGVSQSPSNKVTEKGKDVELRCDPISGHTALYWYRQSLGQGLEFLIYFQGNSAPDKSGLPSDRFSAERTGGSVSTLTIQRTQQEDSAVYLCASRETGNTEAFFGQGTRLTVV.

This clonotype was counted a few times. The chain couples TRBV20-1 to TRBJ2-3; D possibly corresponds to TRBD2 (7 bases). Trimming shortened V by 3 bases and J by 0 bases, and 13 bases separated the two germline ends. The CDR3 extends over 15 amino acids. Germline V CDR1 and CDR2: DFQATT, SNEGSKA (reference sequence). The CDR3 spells CSARGGAASTDTQYF. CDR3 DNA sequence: TGCAGTGCTAGGGGGGGGGCCGCTAGCACAGATACGCAGTATTTT.

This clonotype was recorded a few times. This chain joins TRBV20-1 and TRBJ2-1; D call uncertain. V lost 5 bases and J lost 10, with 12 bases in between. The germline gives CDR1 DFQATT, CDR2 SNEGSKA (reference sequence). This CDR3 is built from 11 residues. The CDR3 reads CSALERREQFF. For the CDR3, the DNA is TGCAGTGCTTTAGAGAGAAGGGAGCAGTTCTTC.

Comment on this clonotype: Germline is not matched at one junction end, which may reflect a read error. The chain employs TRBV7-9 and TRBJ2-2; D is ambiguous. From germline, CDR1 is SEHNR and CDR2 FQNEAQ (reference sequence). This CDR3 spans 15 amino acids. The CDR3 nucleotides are TGTGCCAGCAGCTTCGACCGGGCGAACACCTGGGAGCTGTTTTTT. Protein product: CASSFDRANTWELFF.

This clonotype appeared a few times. This chain's CDR3 is CASSGQWGAYDTQYF. The CDR3 DNA reads TGTGCCAGCAGCGGCCAGTGGGGGGCCTATGATACGCAGTATTTT. The chain joins TRBV7-8 to TRBJ2-3; D tentatively reads TRBD1 or TRBD2 (6 bases each). Germline-derived CDR1 and CDR2 are SGHVS and FQNEAQ. V lost 5 bases to trimming and J lost 6 bases, with 18 bases between them. The CDR3 contains 15 residues.

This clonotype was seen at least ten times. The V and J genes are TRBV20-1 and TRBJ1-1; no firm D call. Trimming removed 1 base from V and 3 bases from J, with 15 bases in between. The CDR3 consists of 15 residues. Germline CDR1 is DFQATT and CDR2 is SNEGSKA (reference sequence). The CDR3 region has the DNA TGCAGTGCTAGAGCAGGCAGGAGAGAGGACACTGAAGCTTTCTTT. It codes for CSARAGRREDTEAFF.

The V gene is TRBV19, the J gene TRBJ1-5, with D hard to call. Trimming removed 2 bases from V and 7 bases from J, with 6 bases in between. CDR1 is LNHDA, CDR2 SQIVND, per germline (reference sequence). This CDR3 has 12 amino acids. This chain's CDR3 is CASSILGQPQHF. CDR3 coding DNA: TGTGCCAGTAGTATATTGGGACAGCCCCAGCATTTT.

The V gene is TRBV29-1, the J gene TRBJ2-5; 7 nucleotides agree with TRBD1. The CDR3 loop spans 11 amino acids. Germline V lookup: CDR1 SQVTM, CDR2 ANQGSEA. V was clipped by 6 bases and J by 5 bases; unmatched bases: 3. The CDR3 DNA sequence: TGCAGCGTCCCGGACAGGGAGACCCAGTACTTC. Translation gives CSVPDRETQYF.

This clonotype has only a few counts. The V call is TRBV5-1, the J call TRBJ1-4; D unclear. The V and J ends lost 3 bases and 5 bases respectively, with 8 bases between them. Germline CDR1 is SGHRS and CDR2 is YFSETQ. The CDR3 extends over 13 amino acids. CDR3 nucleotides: TGCGCCAGCAGCTCGGGCCAGAATGAAAAACTGTTTTTT. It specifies CASSSGQNEKLFF.

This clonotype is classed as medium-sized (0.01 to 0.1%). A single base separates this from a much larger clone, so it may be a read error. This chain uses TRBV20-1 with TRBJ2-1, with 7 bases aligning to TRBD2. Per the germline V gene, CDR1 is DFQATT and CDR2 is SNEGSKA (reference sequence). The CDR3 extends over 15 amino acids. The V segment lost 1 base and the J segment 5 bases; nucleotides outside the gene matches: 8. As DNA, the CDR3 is TGCAGTGCTAGAGTCGGTGAAGCGGGACACAATGAGCAGTTCTTC. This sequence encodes CSARVGEAGHNEQFF.

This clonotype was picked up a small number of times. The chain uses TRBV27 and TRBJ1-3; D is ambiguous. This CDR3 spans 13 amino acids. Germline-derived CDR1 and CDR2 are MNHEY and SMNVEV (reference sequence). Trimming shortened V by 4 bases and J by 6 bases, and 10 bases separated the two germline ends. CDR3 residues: CASSSPPANTIYF. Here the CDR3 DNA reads TGTGCCAGCAGTTCTCCCCCTGCAAACACCATATATTTT.

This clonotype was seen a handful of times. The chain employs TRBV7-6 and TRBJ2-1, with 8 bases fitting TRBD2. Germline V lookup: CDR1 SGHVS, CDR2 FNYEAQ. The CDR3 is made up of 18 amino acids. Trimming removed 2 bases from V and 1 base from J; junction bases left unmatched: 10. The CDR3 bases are TGTGCCAGCAGCTTAAGTAGAAGCGGGGGCAAGTCCTACAATGAGCAGTTCTTC. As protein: CASSLSRSGGKSYNEQFF.

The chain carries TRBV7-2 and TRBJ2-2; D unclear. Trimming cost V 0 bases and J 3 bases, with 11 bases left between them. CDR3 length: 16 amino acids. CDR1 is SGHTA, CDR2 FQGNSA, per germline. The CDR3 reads CASSLAQISYTGELFF. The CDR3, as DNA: TGTGCCAGCAGCTTAGCGCAAATCAGTTACACCGGGGAGCTGTTTTTT.